Sequencing of this T cell receptor (beta chain) was carried out in a study of blood T cell repertoires in COVID-19 (dated by TCRdb to about 2020). About the investigation overall: Collaborator samples came from the United States, Italy and Spain and covered acute and convalescent phases of COVID-19. The material from the prospective study consisted of cDNA or gDNA derived from T cells, B-cell-depleted T cells, or PBMCs. The dataset comprised deeply sampled blood TCRbeta repertoires from subjects exposed to, actively infected with, or recovered from COVID-19. The repertoires were released in a freely available public database meant as a resource for research on the immune response to SARS-CoV-2. Samples came from the ongoing ImmuneRACE study (first 160 participants) plus 1,254 subjects from 6 global collaborators. Nearly every sample came with metadata listing a de-identified subject ID, COVID-19 status, age in years and sex. Where HLA class I and class II types were available, the types were taken from metadata supplied by the sample provider, not from assay-based typing. General study outcomes and caveats: How much clinical and demographic metadata was included differed by source and by participant, and the metadata was provided uncurated.

One collaborating source in Seattle enrolled patients while the patients were actively infected and followed the patients over time throughout the course of disease. Whole blood was collected in K2EDTA tubes by collaborating institutions according to the institutions' own protocols. For TCRbeta analysis, collaborator samples were shipped as frozen whole blood, as isolated PBMCs, or as DNA extracted from either sample type. As concerns this clone: What this receptor recognizes is not known. Per-base quality was not reported, and no clone a single base away is much larger than it.

TCRbeta CDR3 regions were amplified from genomic DNA by means of the immunoSEQ Assay, a bias-controlled multiplex PCR. Regarding the original processing steps: Nucleated cell counts per sample were estimated from amplification of reference gene primers within the assay. Sequence reads were collapsed and filtered to measure the absolute abundance of every unique TCRbeta CDR3 rearrangement. For each sample, productive Simpson clonality was calculated as the square root of Simpson's diversity index over productive rearrangements. This is the immuneACCESS table as TCRdb keeps it, with only in-frame sequences that have V and J called. A part of the clones is gone; compared with another copy, unresolved V genes explain less than half, and the rest is unexplained. That table is the source of V, J and clone size, and D and trimming were worked out from the DNA. The sample includes about 260,000 clones, with more than 85% observed a single time. Together, the top ten hold just over 2.5% of the sample.

This clonotype originated in a person aged 18-30 years with COVID-19, enrolled during active disease. Specimen: peripheral blood.

The nucleotide sequence is given as TGTGCCAGCAGTTTAACTAGCGCCCCAGATACGCAGTATTTT. This gives the protein CASSLTSAPDTQYF. In this chain, TRBV28 is recombined with TRBJ2-3, with 7 bases matching TRBD2. The germline V gene specifies MDHEN as CDR1 and SYDVKM as CDR2. The CDR3 runs 14 residues from the cysteine to the phenylalanine. Solely the CDR3 DNA is kept, with 42 bases framed from the first base. Clipping removes 2 bases from V and 4 bases from J, with 3 as the unmatched junction base count.